Following are 4 T cell receptor beta chains from one sample sequenced in a study of beta chain features in type 1 diabetes. Every isolated RNA sample was fully reverse transcribed, so sequencing captured expressed TCRB transcripts. Sequencing was performed with immunoSEQ multiplex PCR; in TCRdb, only in-frame clones are kept and a portion is missing. The data contain hundreds of thousands of clones, about 12% of them seen just once; the ten biggest clones take up about 0.018%. The source material was naive CD4+ T cells from blood. Receptors originate from a man between 18 and 35 years old in good health.

As for this clone: One end of the junction varies from germline; a read error may be responsible. The V gene is TRBV7-8, the J gene TRBJ2-4; D perhaps matches TRBD2 (5 bases). This CDR3 spans 13 amino acids. CDR1 is SGHVS and CDR2 is FQNEAQ in the germline V gene. CDR3 sequence (DNA): TGTGCCAGCAGTCTAGCAGTTAGGACCCCAAAGGGCTTC. This sequence encodes CASSLAVRTPKGF.

The CDR3 region has the DNA TGTGCCTTTGCCGGGACCGGGGAGCTGTTTTTT. Its protein is CAFAGTGELFF. The rearrangement uses TRBV30 and TRBJ2-2; unclear D gene. CDR3 length: 11 amino acids. The V and J ends lost 7 bases and 5 bases respectively, with 8 bases between them. The V gene's germline CDR1 is GTSNPN and CDR2 SVGIG (reference sequence).

V and J are TRBV30 and TRBJ2-2; tentatively, D is TRBD1 (7 bases). Germline V CDR1 and CDR2: GTSNPN, SVGIG (reference sequence). The V and J ends lost 3 bases and 3 bases respectively, with 11 bases between them. CDR3 length equals 14 residues. CDR3 protein: CAWSAGQYTGELFF. The CDR3 coding sequence is TGTGCCTGGAGCGCGGGACAGTACACCGGGGAGCTGTTTTTT.

On this clone itself: One junction end does not reproduce the germline sequence, and a read error may be involved. The chain recombines TRBV27 with TRBJ1-5, with D perhaps TRBD1 (6 bases). Looked up from germline, CDR1 is MNHEY and CDR2 is SMNVEV (reference sequence). This CDR3 comprises 15 residues. Here the CDR3 reads CASRLSGVSNQPQHF. CDR3 in DNA: TGTGCCAGCAGATTATCAGGGGTTAGCAATCAGCCCCAGCATTTT.